These T cell receptor beta chains were read from a single sample in a study of cytomegalovirus exposure and HLA in healthy donors. Sequencing was performed with immunoSEQ multiplex PCR; in TCRdb, only in-frame clones are kept and a portion is missing. The table records around 150,000 clones, roughly 80% of them present only once. Sequenced material: PBMCs. The receptors stem from a male donor in good health and CMV-seropositive. CDR3s include the opening cysteine and the closing phenylalanine or tryptophan. The size field is filled for only some rows; it gives once, few, many or a size class.

clone_size	v_call	j_call	cdr3_aa
-	TRBV5-1	TRBJ2-3	CASSNTLATRTDTQYF
-	TRBV27	TRBJ1-1	CASSLRGQNTEAFF
-	TRBV5-3	TRBJ2-1	CARSSEGSSYNEQFF
once	TRBV30	TRBJ2-3	CAWRRLAGGDTQYF
-	TRBV7-9	TRBJ2-1	CASSPSGSSYNEQFF
once	TRBV5-1	TRBJ2-5	CASSLVTPQETQYF
few	TRBV5-4	TRBJ2-3	CASTPAGRFGTDTQYF
-	TRBV28	TRBJ2-5	CASSLGGRDRAQYF
-	TRBV5-1	TRBJ1-1	CASSQKRTVMNTEAFF
-	TRBV5-1	TRBJ2-7	CASKSTPELGEQYF
-	TRBV7-9	TRBJ2-7	CSSSRSGVHEQYF
few	TRBV5-1	TRBJ2-2	CASSYITGNTGELFF
once	TRBV6-5	TRBJ1-1	CASNSDRNRAFF
-	TRBV7-2	TRBJ1-2	CASSLDSGTGSGYTF
-	TRBV27	TRBJ1-1	CASSFKVGGRNEEAFF
-	TRBV4-3	TRBJ2-2	CASSQEEDTGELFF
once	TRBV6-6	TRBJ1-2	CASTAGRNYGYTF
-	TRBV6-5	TRBJ1-5	CASRASGAASQPQHF
few	TRBV5-1	TRBJ2-3	CASSLGLATDTQYF
-	TRBV19	TRBJ1-4	CASSITGQGATNEKLFF
-	TRBV4-3	TRBJ2-3	CASSQDGRGSLADTQYF
-	TRBV7-2	TRBJ2-7	CASSLAGVAYEQYF
-	TRBV9	TRBJ2-5	CASSPGETQYF
-	TRBV2	TRBJ1-2	CASRGQRTASNYGYTF
-	TRBV4-3	TRBJ1-4	CASSQVVTGEGGEKLFF
-	TRBV5-1	TRBJ1-2	CASSLAVTGGGYTF
-	TRBV5-4	TRBJ1-1	CASSSSETVNTEAFF
-	TRBV18	TRBJ2-3	CASSRGASTDTQYF
-	TRBV7-2	TRBJ1-4	CASSLASQGTEKLFF
once	TRBV15	TRBJ1-2	CATSRLQGVDYGYTF
-	TRBV7-8	TRBJ2-7	CASSLDVAGTSYEQYF
few	TRBV9	TRBJ2-5	CASSSGTGPIQETQYF
-	TRBV10-3	TRBJ1-5	CAISESDRSYYQPQHF
-	TRBV7-2	TRBJ2-6	CASRPPDRPSGANVLTF
-	TRBV2	TRBJ1-2	CASSEIPPRLPAGTGSDYTF
-	TRBV30	TRBJ1-1	CAWTPRGGRPNTEAFF
-	TRBV18	TRBJ2-3	CASSPPSYTQYF
-	TRBV6-5	TRBJ1-1	CASSLQVNTEAFF
-	TRBV18	TRBJ2-7	CASSDRGEQYF
-	TRBV9	TRBJ1-6	CASSEGAGTLGSPLHF
-	TRBV5-8	TRBJ1-2	CASSLGHINYGYTF